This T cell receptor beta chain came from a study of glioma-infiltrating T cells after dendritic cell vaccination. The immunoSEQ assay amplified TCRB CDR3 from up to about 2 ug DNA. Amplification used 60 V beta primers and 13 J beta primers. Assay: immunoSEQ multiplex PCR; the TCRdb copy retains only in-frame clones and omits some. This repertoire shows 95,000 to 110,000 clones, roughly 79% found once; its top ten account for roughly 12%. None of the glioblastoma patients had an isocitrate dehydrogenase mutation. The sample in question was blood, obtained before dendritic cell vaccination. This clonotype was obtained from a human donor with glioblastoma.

The CDR3 loop reads CASSLDGSSYNEQFF. CDR3 in DNA: TGCGCCAGCAGCTTGGACGGGTCCTCCTACAATGAGCAGTTCTTC. The chain links TRBV5-1 to TRBJ2-1; D unclear. Looked up from germline, CDR1 is SGHRS and CDR2 is YFSETQ. This CDR3 comprises 15 residues. V was trimmed by 0 bases and J by 0 bases, leaving 7 bases between them. The whole variable domain, remainder taken from reference TRBV5-1 and TRBJ2-1, is KAGVTQTPRYLIKTRGQQVTLSCSPISGHRSVSWYQQTPGQGLQFLFEYFSETQRNKGNFPGRFSGRQFSNSRSEMNVSTLELGDSALYLCASSLDGSSYNEQFFGPGTRLTVL.